Listed here is a single T cell receptor beta chain. This entry is derived from a study of shared clonotypes between healthy human individuals. V dropped 6 bases and J dropped 15 bases, with 21 bases sitting between them. This CDR3 is 13 amino acids long. Germline CDR1 is MNHEY and CDR2 is SVGAGI. All donors qualified as healthy HIV-negative adults and had experienced no recent acute infections or vaccinations. Deep was the level at which the assay was run. Some clones are missing from TCRdb's copy, which holds only in-frame ones; the method was immunoSEQ multiplex PCR. The table shows some 1,100,000 clones, with 75% to 85% occurring only once.

The chain uses TRBV6-5 and TRBJ2-1; a possible D gene is TRBD1 (7 bases). Sequencing was done on a sample of memory CD4+ T cells from PBMCs. Subset denoted: CD45RA-negative fraction. This clonotype was obtained from a young man in good health. Some clones in this sample may be carry-over from other donors' samples. The DNA of the CDR3 is TGTGCCAGCAGCCGACCCGGAGACAGGGAGGCGTTCTTC. Translating it yields CASSRPGDREAFF.